The T cell receptor (beta chain) described here comes from a study of CD8+ T cells in alopecia areata. Study summary: Tofacitinib was given for 6 to 18 months, then stopped for 6 months. Regarding the study as a whole: Patients showed less clear TCR sequence sharing than mice, possibly partly because of HLA diversity. An increase in clonality over normal scalp was evident in lesional scalp, especially alopecia totalis/universalis.

This clone was seen a handful of times. Its antigen is not identified. CDR3 length: 13 residues. From germline, CDR1 is SEHNR and CDR2 FQNEAQ (reference sequence). V lost 4 bases and J lost 1, with 7 bases in between. CD4+ and CD8+ T cells were sorted from PBMCs stained for CD3, CD4 and CD8. Extracted RNA was reverse transcribed into cDNA, the sequencing template. Generated by immunoSEQ multiplex PCR, the TCRdb table keeps only in-frame clones and is missing some. The data contain some 200,000 clones, 50% to 60% of them singletons. The rearrangement joins TRBV7-9 to TRBJ1-1; no reliable D call. This receptor was identified in a human donor with alopecia areata. The specimen comprised CD4+ T cells sorted from blood, sampled at week 0. The chain's CDR3 is CASSSTKNTEAFF. The DNA of the CDR3 is TGTGCCAGCAGCTCGACTAAGAACACTGAAGCTTTCTTT.